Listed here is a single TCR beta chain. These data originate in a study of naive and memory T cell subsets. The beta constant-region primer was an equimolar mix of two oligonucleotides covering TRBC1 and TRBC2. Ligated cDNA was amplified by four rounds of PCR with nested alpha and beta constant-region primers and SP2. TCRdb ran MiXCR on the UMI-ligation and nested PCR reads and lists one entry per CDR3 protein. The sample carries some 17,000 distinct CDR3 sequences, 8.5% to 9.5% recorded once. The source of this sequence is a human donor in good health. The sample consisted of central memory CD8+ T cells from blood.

The CDR3 DNA is TGCGCCAGCAGCCCGCAAAGGGACAGGGGAATCGGGGAGCTGTTTTTT. Translation: CASSPQRDRGIGELFF. J is TRBJ2-2 and V is TRBV4-3; 10 bases fit TRBD1. The V segment lost 4 bases and the J segment 7 bases; nucleotides outside the gene matches: 9. The CDR3 runs to 16 residues. Germline CDR1 reads LGHNA; CDR2 reads YSLEER.